This T cell receptor (beta chain) came from a study of identical twins. Each CDR3 protein is one row after TCRdb ran MiXCR on the 5' RACE reads. Of a few hundred thousand distinct CDR3 sequences in the sample, about 9% were seen once. Study observations and caveats: Invariant MAIT and iNKT cells may have partly biased zero-insertion analyses.

On this clonotype itself: Its antigen is unknown.

This TCR came from a woman in her forties or fifties in good health. The sequencing sample was made of naive T cells sorted from blood.

For the CDR3, the DNA is TGTGCCAGCAGCAGGGACACCAATGAGCAGTTCTTC. This encodes CASSRDTNEQFF. The chain has TRBV6-5 and TRBJ2-1; possibly TRBD1 for D (6 bases). The V end lost 6 bases, the J end lost 6 bases, and 9 bases lay between the germline ends. This CDR3 has 12 amino acids. Germline lookup yields CDR1 MNHEY and CDR2 SVGAGI.